What follows are 24 T cell receptor beta chains derived from one specimen sequenced in a study of cytomegalovirus exposure and HLA in healthy donors. PCR was performed using 60 Vbeta and 13 Jbeta primers. Sequenced by immunoSEQ multiplex PCR; TCRdb stores in-frame clones only, minus some. The sample shows tens of thousands of clones, and 9% to 15% sits with its ten largest clones. Specimen: PBMCs. Receptors originate from a woman aged 60 to 75 in good health and CMV-seropositive.

According to its frequency, this clone is large. The gene calls are TRBV9 and TRBJ2-1; a weak D match, TRBD2 (5 bases). The germline V gene has CDR1 SGDLS and CDR2 YYNGEE. The V and J ends lost 4 bases and 5 bases respectively, with 13 bases between them. The CDR3 consists of 14 residues. The CDR3 coding sequence is TGTGCCAGCAGCCCCCGGGGTGGGAACAATGAGCAGTTCTTC. Protein sequence: CASSPRGGNNEQFF.

The genes are TRBV18 and TRBJ2-3; D might be TRBD2 (6 bases). Trimming took 3 bases from V and 7 from J, leaving 14 bases between them. This CDR3 is 14 amino acids long. The germline gives CDR1 KGHSH, CDR2 LQKENI. CDR3 loop: CASSPGQGGNTQYF. CDR3 in DNA: TGTGCCAGCTCACCCGGGCAGGGAGGAAATACGCAGTATTTT.

V usage is TRBV19 and J usage is TRBJ1-4, with D uncertain. V lost 5 bases, J lost 3 bases, and 13 bases lay in between. Germline V gene sequence: CDR1 LNHDA, CDR2 SQIVND (reference sequence). The CDR3 is 15 residues long. The CDR3 sequence: CASSLAGSSNEKLFF. CDR3 coding DNA: TGTGCCAGTAGTCTCGCCGGGAGCTCTAATGAAAAACTGTTTTTT. Variable domain in full (rest from reference TRBV19 and TRBJ1-4): DGGITQSPKYLFRKEGQNVTLSCEQNLNHDAMYWYRQDPGQGLRLIYYSQIVNDFQKGDIAEGYSVSREKKESFPLTVTSAQKNPTAFYLCASSLAGSSNEKLFFGSGTQLSVL.

The chain couples TRBV5-1 to TRBJ1-5, with D hard to call. In germline, CDR1 is SGHRS, CDR2 YFSETQ. CDR3 length: 15 residues. V was shortened by 3 bases and J by 0 bases, with 10 bases between the two germline ends. DNA of the CDR3: TGCGCCAGCAGCTCGACGAGGGCTAGCAATCAGCCCCAGCATTTT. This translates into CASSSTRASNQPQHF.

The chain couples TRBV25-1 to TRBJ1-2; possible D gene TRBD1, 6 bases. CDR1 and CDR2 from the germline V gene are MGHDK and SYGVNS. The CDR3 covers 12 residues. V lost 6 bases and J 8 bases, leaving 13 bases between the germline ends. CDR3 residues: CASSGGQWGYTF. DNA of the CDR3: TGTGCCAGCAGCGGGGGGCAATGGGGCTACACCTTC.

The J gene is TRBJ1-1, the V gene TRBV6-5; D gene unclear. This CDR3 has 12 residues. With 5 bases removed from V and 3 bases from J, the gap between germline ends came to 7 bases. Germline V gene lookup returns CDR1 MNHEY and CDR2 SVGAGI. CDR3 sequence (DNA): TGTGCCAGCAGTGACAAGGACACTGAAGCTTTCTTT. Residues: CASSDKDTEAFF.

The V and J genes are TRBV5-1 and TRBJ1-1; possible D gene TRBD1, 6 bases. CDR3 length: 13 amino acids. V shed 2 bases and J shed 4 bases, with 9 bases lying between them. Germline CDR1 SGHRS, CDR2 YFSETQ. For the CDR3, the DNA is TGCGCCAGCAGCTTTTCAGGGGTCACTGAAGCTTTCTTT. Protein product: CASSFSGVTEAFF.

The chain employs TRBV20-1 and TRBJ1-2; a possible D gene is TRBD1 (6 bases). The CDR3 sequence is 11 residues long. The V end was cut by 5 bases, the J end by 8 bases, with 12 bases between. Germline V gene data show CDR1 as DFQATT and CDR2 as SNEGSKA (reference sequence). The CDR3 coding sequence is TGCAGTGCTTCAGGGGTAGGAGGCTACACCTTC. Translation gives CSASGVGGYTF.

As DNA, the CDR3 is TGTGCCAGCAGTGAAGGGGGACAGTCTCTTTATAATTCACCCCTCCACTTT. This encodes CASSEGGQSLYNSPLHF. The rearrangement links TRBV2 to TRBJ1-6, with TRBD1 matching 7 bases. The CDR3 loop spans 17 amino acids. J was trimmed by 4 bases and V by 1 base; bases with no gene match: 7. CDR1 SNHLY and CDR2 FYNNEI come from the germline V gene.

On this clone itself: This sample includes further DNA sequences coding for the same CDR3. The chain couples TRBV2 to TRBJ2-6; tentatively, D is TRBD2 (5 bases). CDR1 SNHLY and CDR2 FYNNEI come from the germline V gene. The CDR3 sequence is 16 residues long. Deletions cut 6 bases from V and 3 bases from J, with 15 bases between. CDR3 region: CASSEESGRGANVLTF. The CDR3 region has the DNA TGTGCCAGCAGCGAGGAGAGCGGCCGTGGGGCCAACGTCCTGACTTTC.

The V and J genes are TRBV2 and TRBJ1-1, with a tentative D call TRBD1 (6 bases). V gave up 7 bases and J gave up 7 bases, with 19 bases separating them. CDR1 and CDR2 (germline): SNHLY, FYNNEI. This CDR3 region has 14 residues. DNA of the CDR3: TGTGCCAGCATTCCTAGGGGGGGTGCCCTTGAAGCTTTCTTT. It encodes CASIPRGGALEAFF.

The chain is built from TRBV19 and TRBJ1-3; D gene uncertain. CDR3 size: 16 residues. V dropped 4 bases and J dropped 0 bases, with 13 bases sitting between them. In germline, CDR1 is LNHDA, CDR2 SQIVND (reference sequence). The CDR3, as DNA: TGTGCCAGTAGTAAACTCGCTGGGAGCTCTGGAAACACCATATATTTT. It codes for CASSKLAGSSGNTIYF.

The V and J genes are TRBV28 and TRBJ1-2; D not certain. Trimming removed 5 bases at V and 2 bases at J, with 18 bases between. The CDR3 sequence is 16 residues long. Germline V CDR1 and CDR2: MDHEN, SYDVKM. DNA for the CDR3: TGTGCCAGCAGTCTAGCCGGGCCAACCTCGAACTATGGCTACACCTTC. Protein: CASSLAGPTSNYGYTF.

This chain uses TRBV5-1 with TRBJ2-7; the match to TRBD1 covers 7 bases. The V gene end was trimmed by 4 bases and the J gene end by 2 bases; junction bases not matched to a gene: 6. The CDR3 length is 14 residues. The V gene's germline CDR1 is SGHRS and CDR2 YFSETQ. The CDR3 DNA reads as TGCGCCAGCAGCCAAACAGGGGATGCCTACGAGCAGTACTTC. Translated: CASSQTGDAYEQYF.

V gene TRBV10-3 combines with J gene TRBJ1-2, with a tentative D call TRBD1 (6 bases). The CDR3 has 11 residues. V was cut by 10 bases and J by 4 bases, with 10 bases left in between. CDR1 and CDR2 from the germline V gene are ENHRY and SYGVKD. The CDR3 loop is CATADSYGYTF. The CDR3 DNA is TGTGCCACAGCGGACAGCTATGGCTACACCTTC.

The J gene is TRBJ2-7, the V gene TRBV20-1; D gene uncertain. Germline V gene sequence: CDR1 DFQATT, CDR2 SNEGSKA (reference sequence). The CDR3 contains 11 residues. Trimming removed 6 bases from V and 6 bases from J, with 12 bases in between. The CDR3 DNA reads as TGCAGTGCCAGCCCCTCGGGCGAGCAGTACTTC. It is translated as CSASPSGEQYF.

The chain recombines TRBV10-3 with TRBJ2-5; TRBD2 might be the D (6 bases). V lost 11 bases and J 2 bases, leaving 15 bases between the germline ends. Germline CDR1 is ENHRY and CDR2 is SYGVKD. The CDR3 is 13 amino acids. CDR3 sequence reads: CAAGKRGQETQYF. In DNA, the CDR3 is TGTGCCGCGGGGAAACGGGGTCAAGAGACCCAGTACTTC.

CDR3 DNA sequence: TGTGCCAGCAGTCCGAGGCTAGCGGGGAGCACAGATACGCAGTATTTT. Protein: CASSPRLAGSTDTQYF. The chain is built from TRBV11-3 and TRBJ2-3; 9 bases are shared with TRBD2. Germline CDR1 SGHNT, CDR2 YENEEA. The CDR3 totals 16 residues. Losses at the gene ends were 6 bases for V and 0 bases for J; bases not matched to a gene: 7.

V gene TRBV7-2 combines with J gene TRBJ1-1, with 7 bases matching TRBD1. Unmatched junction bases numbered 10, after V lost 5 bases and J lost 4 bases. CDR1 and CDR2 (germline): SGHTA, FQGNSA. This CDR3 region has 15 residues. DNA for the CDR3: TGTGCCAGCAGCCAGGCAGGGACAGCGACCACTGAAGCTTTCTTT. It is translated as CASSQAGTATTEAFF.

The gene calls are TRBV18 and TRBJ1-2; D might be TRBD1 (5 bases). Germline loops: CDR1 KGHSH, CDR2 LQKENI. The V and J ends lost 3 bases and 8 bases respectively, with 13 bases between them. The CDR3 consists of 13 residues. DNA for the CDR3: TGTGCCAGCTCACCTTCGCAGGGTAGCGGCTACACCTTC. This translates into CASSPSQGSGYTF.

The gene calls are TRBV11-3 and TRBJ1-1, with D possibly matching TRBD1 (5 bases). V was pared by 1 base and J by 4 bases, with 7 bases between. In germline, CDR1 is SGHNT, CDR2 YENEEA. CDR3 length: 13 residues. CDR3 region: CASSLGGATEAFF. For the CDR3, the DNA is TGTGCCAGCAGCTTAGGCGGGGCCACTGAAGCTTTCTTT.

V usage is TRBV7-9 and J usage is TRBJ2-3; perhaps TRBD2 as D (6 bases). V was cut by 9 bases and J by 4 bases, with 23 bases left in between. CDR1 and CDR2 (germline): SEHNR, FQNEAQ (reference sequence). The CDR3 has 16 amino acids. The CDR3 reads CASSPGTTGGPDTQYF. For the CDR3, the DNA is TGTGCCAGTTCACCCGGGACCACCGGAGGGCCAGATACGCAGTATTTT.

The gene calls are TRBV18 and TRBJ2-2, with D perhaps TRBD1 (6 bases). Germline loops: CDR1 KGHSH, CDR2 LQKENI. The CDR3 sequence is 14 residues long. The ends were cut back, 4 bases at V and 9 bases at J, with 15 bases in the middle. The CDR3: CASSHRQDRRELFF. CDR3 bases: TGTGCCAGCTCACACCGACAGGACCGGAGGGAGCTGTTTTTT.

The J gene is TRBJ2-3, the V gene TRBV5-4, with D perhaps TRBD1 (6 bases). Germline-derived CDR1 and CDR2 are SGHNT and YYREEE (reference sequence). This CDR3 comprises 16 residues. The V and J ends lost 4 bases and 0 bases respectively, with 15 bases between them. CDR3 nucleotide sequence: TGTGCCAGCAGCCATAAGACAGGTCCTAGCACAGATACGCAGTATTTT. Protein: CASSHKTGPSTDTQYF.